These 16 T cell receptor beta chains came from one sample sequenced in a study of T cells in Graves' hyperthyroidism and ophthalmopathy. There were TCR beta CDR3 regions amplified from RNA transcripts. Researchers ran a first-round RT-PCR on the TCR CDR3 using the HTBI primer set. MiXCR, applied by TCRdb to the multiplex PCR reads, yields one record per CDR3 protein. Of 500,000 to 750,000 distinct CDR3 sequences in the sample, under 60% are singletons; the top ten hold approximately 7.5%. Sequencing input: peripheral blood or thyroid tissue (not recorded which). All receptors come from a woman between 18 and 29 years old with Graves' hyperthyroidism.

This clonotype has a count of ten or more. The chain joins TRBV2 to TRBJ1-4; D possibly corresponds to TRBD1 (5 bases). The CDR3 spans 15 residues. V was cut by 4 bases and J by 3 bases, with 12 bases left in between. Germline V gene lookup returns CDR1 SNHLY and CDR2 FYNNEI. The CDR3 nucleotides are TGTGCCAGCAGTGTGGATGGAGGGGCTAATGAAAAACTGTTTTTT. Protein product: CASSVDGGANEKLFF.

The chain links TRBV7-9 to TRBJ2-7, with D maybe TRBD2 (6 bases). This CDR3 has 16 amino acids. V lost 3 bases to trimming and J lost 7 bases, with 22 bases between them. Germline-derived CDR1 and CDR2 are SEHNR and FQNEAQ (reference sequence). Here the CDR3 reads CASSLSRRGLYNEQYF. CDR3 bases: TGTGCCAGCAGCTTGAGTAGGCGGGGATTGTACAATGAGCAGTACTTC.

DNA for the CDR3: TGCAGTGTCGACGGGACTAGTTTCTACGAGCAGTACTTC. Its protein product is CSVDGTSFYEQYF. This sequence joins TRBV20-1 and TRBJ2-7, with 8 bases matching TRBD2. This CDR3 spans 13 amino acids. CDR1 and CDR2 (germline): DFQATT, SNEGSKA (reference sequence). Trimming at V came to 7 bases and at J to 3 bases, leaving 8 bases not matched to a gene.

At least ten counts were recorded for this clonotype. The chain couples TRBV12-3 or TRBV12-4 to TRBJ2-2; the D is unclear. V dropped 2 bases and J dropped 4 bases, with 11 bases sitting between them. CDR3 length: 15 amino acids. The CDR3 sequence: CASSLRAPVTGELFF. The CDR3 region has the DNA TGTGCCAGCAGTTTAAGAGCACCGGTCACCGGGGAGCTGTTTTTT.

The chain joins TRBV5-1 to TRBJ2-7; D remains ambiguous. TRBJ2-1 matches the DNA end more closely, so the J call is doubtful. CDR1 SGHRS and CDR2 YFSETQ come from the germline V gene. The CDR3 covers 13 residues. CDR3 amino acids: CASSLYPYNEQFF. The CDR3 region has the DNA TGCGCCAGCAGCTTGTACCCGTACAATGAGCAGTTCTTC.

The genes are TRBV7-3 and TRBJ2-3, with D possibly matching TRBD1 (6 bases). Between the trimmed V and J ends, which lost 2 bases and 2 bases, there was a span of 8 bases. The CDR3 loop spans 14 amino acids. The V gene's germline CDR1 is SGHTA and CDR2 FQGTGA. CDR3 in amino acids: CASSLDRNTDTQYF. DNA of the CDR3: TGTGCCAGCAGCTTAGACAGGAACACAGATACGCAGTATTTT.

V and J are TRBV7-2 and TRBJ1-2; TRBD1 might be the D (5 bases). Germline assignment: CDR1 SGHTA and CDR2 FQGNSA. V was pared by 2 bases and J by 6 bases, with 10 bases between. This CDR3 is built from 13 residues. The CDR3 sequence is CASSLLQGNGYTF. CDR3 sequence (DNA): TGTGCCAGCAGCTTACTCCAGGGCAATGGCTACACCTTC. Drawing the rest from reference TRBV7-2 and TRBJ1-2, the complete variable domain is GAGVSQSPSNKVTEKGKDVELRCDPISGHTALYWYRQSLGQGLEFLIYFQGNSAPDKSGLPSDRFSAERTGGSVSTLTIQRTQQEDSAVYLCASSLLQGNGYTFGSGTRLTVV.

The chain uses TRBV2 and TRBJ1-1; D perhaps matches TRBD1 (6 bases). Trimming cost V 6 bases and J 0 bases, with 14 bases left between them. CDR3 length: 15 amino acids. The germline V gene has CDR1 SNHLY and CDR2 FYNNEI. The CDR3: CASRRDTFMNTEAFF. The CDR3 bases are TGTGCCAGCAGGCGGGACACCTTCATGAACACTGAAGCTTTCTTT.

As regards this clonotype: A read error may produce the germline difference seen at one junction end. The chain is built from TRBV14 and TRBJ1-3; D is perhaps TRBD1 (6 bases). CDR3 length: 12 amino acids. The germline CDR1 and CDR2 sequences are SGHDN and FVKESK. This chain's CDR3 is CASSQDTGTIYF. The DNA of the CDR3 is TGTGCCAGCAGCCAAGATACAGGGACCATCTATTTT.

This clonotype was observed many times. The V call is TRBV10-3, the J call TRBJ1-5, with D uncertain. The CDR3 covers 15 residues. The V gene lost 3 bases and the J gene lost 0 bases, with 9 bases spanning the gap. CDR1 is ENHRY, CDR2 SYGVKD, per germline. The CDR3 loop reads CAISDRQNSNQPQHF. The CDR3 bases are TGTGCCATCAGTGACCGGCAGAATAGCAATCAGCCCCAGCATTTT.

This clonotype was found a few times. The rearrangement links TRBV2 to TRBJ1-3; tentatively, D is TRBD1 (5 bases). Germline loops: CDR1 SNHLY, CDR2 FYNNEI. CDR3 size: 15 residues. V shed 2 bases and J shed 0 bases, with 8 bases lying between them. The CDR3 is CASSELGPSGNTIYF. The CDR3 DNA reads as TGTGCCAGCAGTGAATTGGGACCCTCTGGAAACACCATATATTTT.

This clonotype was observed at least ten times. The gene calls are TRBV7-3 and TRBJ1-3; D may be TRBD1 (5 bases). V was shortened by 5 bases and J by 0 bases, with 11 bases between the two germline ends. Germline V gene data show CDR1 as SGHTA and CDR2 as FQGTGA. This CDR3 region has 15 residues. The CDR3 loop is CASSTTGNSGNTIYF. The CDR3 DNA sequence: TGTGCCAGCAGCACCACAGGAAACTCTGGAAACACCATATATTTT.

This clonotype has a handful of counts. This rearrangement joins TRBV5-5 to TRBJ1-1; perhaps TRBD1 as D (5 bases). Germline-derived CDR1 and CDR2 are SGHKS and YYEKEE (reference sequence). Trimming cost V 7 bases and J 4 bases, with 17 bases left between them. This CDR3 contains 14 residues. In nucleotides, the CDR3 is TGTGCCAGCGCCCTGGGGACGGGAACCACTGAAGCTTTCTTT. Protein product: CASALGTGTTEAFF.

This clonotype was seen more than once but under ten times. CDR3 sequence reads: CASSYSGTTDTQYF. The CDR3 DNA reads TGTGCCAGCAGTTACTCGGGCACCACAGATACGCAGTATTTT. J is TRBJ2-3 and V is TRBV6-5; no firm D call. CDR1 MNHEY and CDR2 SVGAGI come from the germline V gene. This CDR3 spans 14 amino acids. V was trimmed by 0 bases and J by 2 bases, leaving 6 bases between them.

There are many counts of this clonotype. The V and J genes are TRBV12-3 or TRBV12-4 and TRBJ1-1; no clear D. V dropped 5 bases and J dropped 5 bases, with 3 bases sitting between them. There are 10 residues in the CDR3. The CDR3 here is CASSLTEAFF. The CDR3 region has the DNA TGTGCCAGCAGTCTAACTGAAGCTTTCTTT.

For this clonotype: It may be a read error: a sequence one base away is much more abundant. The chain couples TRBV2 to TRBJ2-3; no firm D call. The CDR3 totals 12 residues. Germline loops: CDR1 SNHLY, CDR2 FYNNEI. The CDR3, as DNA: TGTGCCAGCAGTCCGCTCGCAGATACGCGGTATTTT. Its translation: CASSPLADTRYF.